These 10 T cell receptor beta chains were all obtained from the same sample, sequenced in a study of identical twins. TCRdb analysed the 5' RACE reads with MiXCR anew, one entry per CDR3 protein. Among about 450,000 distinct CDR3 sequences listed, less than 20% were seen once. The sample taken for sequencing was naive T cells sorted from blood. These TCRs come from a middle-aged man in good health.

The V and J genes are TRBV7-6 and TRBJ1-4, with D maybe TRBD1 (6 bases). The length of the CDR3 is 12 residues. Between the trimmed V and J ends, which lost 8 bases and 8 bases, there was a span of 12 bases. The germline CDR1 and CDR2 sequences are SGHVS and FNYEAQ. The CDR3 DNA reads TGTGCCAGCTCCCATACAGGGGAAAAACTGTTTTTT. Translating gives CASSHTGEKLFF.

This clonotype appeared many times. J is TRBJ1-1 and V is TRBV10-3; D gene ambiguous. The CDR3 runs to 13 residues. V lost 4 bases, J lost 3 bases, and 9 bases lay in between. Germline lookup yields CDR1 ENHRY and CDR2 SYGVKD. In nucleotides, the CDR3 is TGTGCCATCAGTGGCCTGGTGTACACTGAAGCTTTCTTT. It codes for CAISGLVYTEAFF.

At least ten counts were recorded for this clonotype. V is TRBV7-2 and J is TRBJ1-4; D is possibly TRBD1 (6 bases). The germline V gene has CDR1 SGHTA and CDR2 FQGNSA. The CDR3 has 15 amino acids. V dropped 5 bases and J dropped 6 bases, with 16 bases sitting between them. As DNA, the CDR3 is TGTGCCAGCAGCCAATCCGGGACAATTGATGAAAAACTGTTTTTT. Residues: CASSQSGTIDEKLFF.

The chain has TRBV7-2 and TRBJ2-3; D might be TRBD2 (6 bases). V was clipped by 5 bases and J by 5 bases, with 23 bases between them. Germline CDR1 reads SGHTA; CDR2 reads FQGNSA. CDR3 length: 17 amino acids. The CDR3 DNA sequence: TGTGCCAGCAGCGGGCGTACTAGCCCCCAGGGAGGAGATACGCAGTATTTT. This encodes CASSGRTSPQGGDTQYF.

The table lists this clonotype with a few counts. The chain joins TRBV5-1 to TRBJ2-2; 7 positions match TRBD1. J was trimmed by 0 bases and V by 0 bases; bases with no gene match: 5. The germline CDR1 and CDR2 sequences are SGHRS and YFSETQ. The CDR3 is 17 amino acids. CDR3 protein: CASSLGPGQPNTGELFF. CDR3 nucleotides: TGCGCCAGCAGCTTGGGGCCGGGACAGCCGAACACCGGGGAGCTGTTTTTT.

This clonotype was observed a few times. J is TRBJ2-5 and V is TRBV4-3; D is undetermined. There are 16 residues in the CDR3. Germline CDR1 reads LGHNA; CDR2 reads YSLEER. Trimming cost V 0 bases and J 5 bases, with 16 bases left between them. In DNA, the CDR3 is TGCGCCAGCAGCCAAGATTGGATCGACAATTGGGAGACCCAGTACTTC. This codes for CASSQDWIDNWETQYF.

This clonotype has more than one count but fewer than ten. The chain recombines TRBV10-3 with TRBJ2-3; a weak D match, TRBD2 (6 bases). Germline V gene lookup returns CDR1 ENHRY and CDR2 SYGVKD. Trimming shortened V by 7 bases and J by 3 bases, and 14 bases separated the two germline ends. The CDR3 contains 14 residues. The CDR3 sequence: CAITEGGRTDTQYF. The CDR3 DNA reads TGTGCCATCACCGAAGGAGGGAGGACAGATACGCAGTATTTT.

The chain has TRBV28 and TRBJ2-7; 9 bases fit TRBD2. V lost 5 bases and J lost 0; bases outside the gene matches: 11. The CDR3 covers 17 residues. Germline assignment: CDR1 MDHEN and CDR2 SYDVKM. The CDR3, as DNA: TGTGCCAGCAGTCCCCTAAGACTAGCGGCGGTCTCCTACGAGCAGTACTTC. This gives the protein CASSPLRLAAVSYEQYF.

This clonotype turned up a few times. The rearrangement uses TRBV18 and TRBJ2-1; 7 bases are shared with TRBD1. Germline V CDR1 and CDR2: KGHSH, LQKENI. This CDR3 spans 15 amino acids. The V segment lost 3 bases and the J segment 0 bases; nucleotides outside the gene matches: 2. The CDR3 region has the DNA TGTGCCAGCTCACCTCCAGGGGGCTCCTACAATGAGCAGTTCTTC. Its translation: CASSPPGGSYNEQFF.

In this sample, this clonotype turned up many times. The chain carries TRBV10-3 and TRBJ1-3; D not certain. Germline V CDR1 and CDR2: ENHRY, SYGVKD. The V end was cut by 2 bases, the J end by 10 bases, with 18 bases between. The CDR3 extends over 15 amino acids. This chain's CDR3 is CAISEELNPTGTIYF. In DNA form, the CDR3 reads TGTGCCATCAGTGAGGAGCTAAACCCAACTGGGACCATATATTTT.